The following is a T cell receptor beta chain sequence with its context. Its target is unknown. Both 60 Vbeta primers and 13 Jbeta primers went into the PCR. Libraries were prepared by immunoSEQ multiplex PCR; TCRdb keeps only in-frame clonotypes and omits some of them. The sample holds 100,000 to 150,000 clones, about 72% seen once. These data originate in a study of cytomegalovirus exposure and HLA in healthy donors. General study findings and limits: Later analysis showed most CMV-associated TCR beta chains appearing HLA-restricted. TCR beta sequences numbering about 17,000 were associated with HLA alleles at 0.05 false discovery rate in a later analysis. The authors later linked a missense DCLRE1C variant to TCR beta V- and J-gene trimming. Segments of the TCR beta V type were, in most cases, productive about 87% or about 30% of the time in an earlier analysis.

Germline V gives CDR1 MNHEY, CDR2 SVGAGI. The CDR3 runs 13 residues. Trimming removed 2 bases from V and 5 bases from J, with 10 bases in between. The J gene is TRBJ2-7, the V gene TRBV6-5; maybe TRBD2 (5 bases). Material: PBMCs. The receptor comes from a female donor in good health and CMV-seronegative. The CDR3 DNA follows: TGTGCCAGCAGTTACGACGGGGTAAACGAGCAGTACTTC. This encodes CASSYDGVNEQYF.